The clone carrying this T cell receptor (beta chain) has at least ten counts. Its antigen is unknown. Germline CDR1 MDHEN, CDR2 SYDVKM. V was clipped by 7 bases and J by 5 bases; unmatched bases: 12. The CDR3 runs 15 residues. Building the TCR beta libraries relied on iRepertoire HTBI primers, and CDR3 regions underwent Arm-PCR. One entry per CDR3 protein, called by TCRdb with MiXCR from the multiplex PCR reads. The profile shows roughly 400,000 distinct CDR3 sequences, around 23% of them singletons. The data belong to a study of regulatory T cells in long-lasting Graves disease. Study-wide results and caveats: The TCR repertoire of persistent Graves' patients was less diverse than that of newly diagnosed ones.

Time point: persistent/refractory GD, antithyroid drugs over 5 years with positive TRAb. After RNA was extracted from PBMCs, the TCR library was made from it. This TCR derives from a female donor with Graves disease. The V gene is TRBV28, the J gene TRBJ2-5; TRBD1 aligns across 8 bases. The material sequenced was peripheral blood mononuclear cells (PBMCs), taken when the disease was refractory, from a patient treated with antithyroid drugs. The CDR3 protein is CASTQTRTGFETQYF. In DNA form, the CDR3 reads TGTGCCAGCACTCAGACTAGGACAGGGTTCGAGACCCAGTACTTC.